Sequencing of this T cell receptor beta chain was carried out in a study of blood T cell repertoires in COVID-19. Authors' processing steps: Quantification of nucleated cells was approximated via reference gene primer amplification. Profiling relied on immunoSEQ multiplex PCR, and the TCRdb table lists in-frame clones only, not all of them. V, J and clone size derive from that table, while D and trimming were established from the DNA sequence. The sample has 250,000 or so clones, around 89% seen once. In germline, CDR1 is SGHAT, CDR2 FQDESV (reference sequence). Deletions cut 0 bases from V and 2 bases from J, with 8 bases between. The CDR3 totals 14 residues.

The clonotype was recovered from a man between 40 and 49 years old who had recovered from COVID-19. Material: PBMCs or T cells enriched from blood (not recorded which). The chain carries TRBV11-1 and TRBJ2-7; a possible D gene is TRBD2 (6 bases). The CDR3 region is CASSLAGLPYEQYF. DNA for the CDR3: TGTGCCAGCAGCTTAGCCGGACTACCCTACGAGCAGTACTTC.